Listed here is a single TCR beta chain. This sample is part of a study of blood T cell repertoires in COVID-19. Study as a whole: Acute and convalescent COVID-19 specimens originated in the United States, Italy and Spain. PBMCs, B-cell-depleted T cells, or T cells provided the cDNA or gDNA that made up the material.

In the authors' methods: Nucleated cell number was recorded as an estimate derived from reference gene primer amplification. The assay was immunoSEQ multiplex PCR, and TCRdb's table has in-frame clones only and misses some. V, J and clone size were drawn from that table, and D and trimming were deduced from the DNA. This sample carries 95,000 to 150,000 clones, roughly 85% of them seen once, and the ten largest clones take 25% to 30%. Germline loops: CDR1 MNHEY, CDR2 SVGAGI. The CDR3 has 12 amino acids. V shed 2 bases and J shed 6 bases, with 8 bases lying between them. Material: peripheral blood. The sequence was obtained from a woman aged 80 or over with acute or convalescent COVID-19. The chain is built from TRBV6-5 and TRBJ2-7; TRBD2 is a possible D gene (6 bases). Here the CDR3 DNA reads TGTGCCAGCAGTTACGCGGGGACCGAGCAGTACTTC. Residues: CASSYAGTEQYF.